This TCR beta chain was sequenced during a study of Graves' ophthalmopathy and Graves' hyperthyroidism. This clonotype has ten or more counts. The V and J ends lost 7 bases and 7 bases respectively, with 20 bases between them. CDR3 length: 14 residues. Germline V gene data show CDR1 as SGHAT and CDR2 as FQNNGV. RNA transcripts provided the template for amplifying TCR beta CDR3 regions. HTBI primers served in a first-round RT-PCR, which a second-round multiplex PCR followed. Each CDR3 protein gets one entry after TCRdb re-called the multiplex PCR reads with MiXCR. The sample lists around 1.1 million distinct CDR3 sequences, roughly 35% occurring once.

The specimen was peripheral blood or thyroid tissue (not recorded which). The chain uses TRBV11-2 and TRBJ2-7, with D tentatively TRBD1 (5 bases). This sequence was found in an adult man with Graves' hyperthyroidism. The CDR3 is CASKDSDLFLEQYF. DNA for the CDR3: TGTGCCAGCAAAGACAGTGATTTGTTTTTGGAGCAGTACTTC. Supplemented by reference TRBV11-2 and TRBJ2-7, the full variable domain reads EAGVAQSPRYKIIEKRQSVAFWCNPISGHATLYWYQQILGQGPKLLIQFQNNGVVDDSQLPKDRFSAERLKGVDSTLKIQPAKLEDSAVYLCASKDSDLFLEQYFGPGTRLTVT.